This record concerns one T cell receptor beta chain sequence. The specificity of this receptor is unknown. Base-call qualities are not available, and no considerably larger clone is one nucleotide away. One collaborating source in Seattle enrolled patients while the patients were actively infected and followed the patients over time throughout the course of disease. Collaborating institutions collected whole blood in K2EDTA tubes following their own protocols. For TCRbeta analysis, collaborator samples were shipped as frozen whole blood, as isolated PBMCs, or as DNA extracted from either sample type. The record originates from a study of blood T cell repertoires in COVID-19 (dated by TCRdb to about 2020). In terms of the full investigation: Samples covering the acute and convalescent phases of COVID-19 were provided by collaborators in the United States, Italy and Spain. Subjects who had been exposed to COVID-19, were actively infected with it, or had recovered from it provided the deeply sampled blood TCRbeta repertoires that made up the dataset. Samples were obtained from the ongoing ImmuneRACE study (first 160 participants) and from over 1,000 subjects provided by 6 global collaborators. A de-identified subject ID, COVID-19 status, age in years and sex were almost always included in the sample metadata. Where HLA class I and class II types were available, the types were taken from metadata supplied by the sample provider, not from assay-based typing. The repertoires were made available in a free public database intended to serve as a resource for research on the immune response to SARS-CoV-2. The material from the prospective study consisted of cDNA or gDNA derived from T cells, B-cell-depleted T cells, or PBMCs.

The immunoSEQ Assay, a bias-controlled multiplex PCR, was used to amplify TCRbeta CDR3 regions from genomic DNA. As for how the authors treated the data: The number of nucleated cells in each sample was estimated from the amplification of reference gene primers within the assay. To quantify the absolute abundance of each unique TCRbeta CDR3 rearrangement, sequence reads were collapsed and filtered. For each sample, productive Simpson clonality was calculated as the square root of Simpson's diversity index across productive rearrangements. The table comes from immuneACCESS by way of TCRdb, which keeps in-frame sequences with V and J called. Part of the clones is missing from these tables; in studies checked, under half for an unresolved V gene and the rest for unknown reasons. D and trimming were read from the DNA, whereas the V and J calls and clone size are those reported in that table. The sample table contains roughly 110,000 clones; only one count was recorded for 60% to 85% of them. Together, the top ten hold 6.2% of the sample.

General conclusions and limits of the study: Clinical and demographic metadata were provided uncurated, with the amount varying by source and participant.

The receptor was derived from a man at least 80 years old with COVID-19, enrolled during active disease. The sample consisted of peripheral blood.

The encoded CDR3 is CASSPGGGGQPQHF. DNA sequence: TGTGCCAGCAGTCCCGGCGGGGGGGGCCAGCCCCAGCATTTT. The V and J genes are TRBV28 and TRBJ1-5, with TRBD1 perhaps the D gene, on 6 matching bases. V and J lose 5 bases and 7 bases, and a span of 15 bases separates them. Reading from cysteine to phenylalanine, the CDR3 counts 14 amino acids. Left in the record is the CDR3 DNA by itself, 42 bases read in frame from the first base. The germline V gene supplies CDR1 MDHEN and CDR2 SYDVKM.